This T cell receptor beta chain came from a study of T cell responses to AZD1222 COVID-19 vaccine. Regarding the study as a whole: Possibly, clonal diversity was underestimated; donors were largely white British and included more females. A reported finding is that nearly half of spike-specific TCRs target unmutated variant regions.

Assay used: immunoSEQ multiplex PCR; TCRdb lists only in-frame clones, some missing. This sample has 100,000 to 140,000 clones, with roughly 85% found just once. Some second doses came at about 4 weeks and others at about 12 weeks; these were pooled. Details on this clone: Antigen unknown.

Germline V gene lookup returns CDR1 LNHDA and CDR2 SQIVND (reference sequence). The V gene lost 5 bases and the J gene lost 2 bases, with 12 bases spanning the gap. CDR3 length equals 15 residues. Here the sequenced sample was peripheral blood, taken 28 days after the second AZD1222 dose. The receptor was isolated from an adult who received the AZD1222 COVID-19 vaccine. The rearrangement joins TRBV19 to TRBJ1-4; D is uncertain. The CDR3 nucleotides are TGTGCCAGTAGTCCCTGGGATGCTACTAATGAAAAACTGTTTTTT. It encodes CASSPWDATNEKLFF.